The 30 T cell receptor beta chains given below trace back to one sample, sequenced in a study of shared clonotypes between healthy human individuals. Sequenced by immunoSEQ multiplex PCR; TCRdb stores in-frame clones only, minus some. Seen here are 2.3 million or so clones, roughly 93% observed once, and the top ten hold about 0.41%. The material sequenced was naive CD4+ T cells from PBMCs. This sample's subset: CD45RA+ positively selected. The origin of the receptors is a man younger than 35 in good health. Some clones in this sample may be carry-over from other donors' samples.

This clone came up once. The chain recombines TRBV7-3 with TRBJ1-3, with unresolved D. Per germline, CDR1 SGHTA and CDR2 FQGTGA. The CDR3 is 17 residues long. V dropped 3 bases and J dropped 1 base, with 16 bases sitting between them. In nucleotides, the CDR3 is TGTGCCAGCAGCTTGCAGACTTTTTGGGGTTCTGGAAACACCATATATTTT. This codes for CASSLQTFWGSGNTIYF.

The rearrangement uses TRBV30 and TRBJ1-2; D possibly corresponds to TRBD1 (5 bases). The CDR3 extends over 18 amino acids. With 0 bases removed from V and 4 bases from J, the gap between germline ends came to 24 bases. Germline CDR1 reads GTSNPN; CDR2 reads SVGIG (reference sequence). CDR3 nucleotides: TGTGCCTGGAGTGTACCTCTCTTACAGGTTGTTCGCGTCTATGGCTACACCTTC. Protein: CAWSVPLLQVVRVYGYTF.

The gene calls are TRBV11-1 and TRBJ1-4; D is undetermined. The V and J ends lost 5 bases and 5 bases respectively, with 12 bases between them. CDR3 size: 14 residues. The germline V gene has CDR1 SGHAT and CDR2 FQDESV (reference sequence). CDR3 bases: TGTGCCAGCAGCCCGGACGGATTCAATGAAAAACTGTTTTTT. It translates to CASSPDGFNEKLFF.

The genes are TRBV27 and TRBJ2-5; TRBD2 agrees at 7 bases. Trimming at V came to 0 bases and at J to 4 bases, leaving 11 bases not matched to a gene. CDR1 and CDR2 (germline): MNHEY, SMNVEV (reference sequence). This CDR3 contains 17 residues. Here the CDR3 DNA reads TGTGCCAGCAGTTTATCCCCTACACGTGGCGGGAGAGAGACCCAGTACTTC. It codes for CASSLSPTRGGRETQYF.

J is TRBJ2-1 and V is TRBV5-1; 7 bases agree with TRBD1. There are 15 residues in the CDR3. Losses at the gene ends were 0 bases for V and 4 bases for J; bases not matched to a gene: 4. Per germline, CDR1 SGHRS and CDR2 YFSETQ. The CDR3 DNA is TGCGCCAGCAGCTTGGGGTCAGGGGGTTACAATGAGCAGTTCTTC. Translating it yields CASSLGSGGYNEQFF.

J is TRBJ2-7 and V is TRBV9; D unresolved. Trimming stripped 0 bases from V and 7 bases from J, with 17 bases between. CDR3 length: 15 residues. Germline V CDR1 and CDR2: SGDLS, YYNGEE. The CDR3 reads CASSVDETPTWEQYF. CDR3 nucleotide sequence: TGTGCCAGCAGCGTAGACGAGACACCGACGTGGGAGCAGTACTTC.

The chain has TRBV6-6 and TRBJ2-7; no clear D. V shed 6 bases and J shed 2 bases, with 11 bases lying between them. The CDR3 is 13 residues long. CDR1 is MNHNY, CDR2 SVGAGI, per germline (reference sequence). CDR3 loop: CASSQRTAYEQYF. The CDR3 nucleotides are TGTGCCAGCAGCCAGAGAACCGCCTACGAGCAGTACTTC.

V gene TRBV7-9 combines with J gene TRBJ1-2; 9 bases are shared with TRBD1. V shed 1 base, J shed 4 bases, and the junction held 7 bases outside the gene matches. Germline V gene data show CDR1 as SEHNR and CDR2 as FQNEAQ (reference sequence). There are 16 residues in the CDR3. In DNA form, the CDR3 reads TGTGCCAGCAGCTTAGATCAGACAGGGGGGCTCTATGGCTACACCTTC. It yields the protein CASSLDQTGGLYGYTF.

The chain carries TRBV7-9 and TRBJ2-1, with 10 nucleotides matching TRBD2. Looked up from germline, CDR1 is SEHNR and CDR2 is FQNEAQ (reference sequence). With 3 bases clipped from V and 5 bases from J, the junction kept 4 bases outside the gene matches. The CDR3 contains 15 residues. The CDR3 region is CASSLVAGGHNEQFF. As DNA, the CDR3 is TGTGCCAGCAGCTTGGTAGCGGGAGGCCACAATGAGCAGTTCTTC.

The CDR3 reads CASSLKRTSGGNTGELFF. As DNA, the CDR3 is TGCGCCAGCAGCTTAAAAAGGACTAGCGGGGGGAACACCGGGGAGCTGTTTTTT. The V call is TRBV5-1, the J call TRBJ2-2; 13 nucleotides agree with TRBD2. The V segment lost 2 bases and the J segment 1 base; nucleotides outside the gene matches: 5. The CDR3 has 18 residues. Germline-derived CDR1 and CDR2 are SGHRS and YFSETQ.

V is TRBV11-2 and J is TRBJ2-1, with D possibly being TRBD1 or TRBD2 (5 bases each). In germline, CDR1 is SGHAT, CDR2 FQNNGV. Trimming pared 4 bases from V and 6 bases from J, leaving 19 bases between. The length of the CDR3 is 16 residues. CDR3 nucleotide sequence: TGTGCCAGCAGCTCTCTAGTAGCGACGGGGCCCAATGAGCAGTTCTTC. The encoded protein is CASSSLVATGPNEQFF.

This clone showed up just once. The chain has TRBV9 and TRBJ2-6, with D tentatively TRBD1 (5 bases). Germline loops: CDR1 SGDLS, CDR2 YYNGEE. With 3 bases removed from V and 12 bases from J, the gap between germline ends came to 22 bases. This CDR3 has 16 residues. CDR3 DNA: TGTGCCAGCAGCGCTGACCGAGGAACAGGTCCCGGCGTCCTGACTTTC. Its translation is CASSADRGTGPGVLTF. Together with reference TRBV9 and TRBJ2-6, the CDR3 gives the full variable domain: DSGVTQTPKHLITATGQRVTLRCSPRSGDLSVYWYQQSLDQGLQFLIQYYNGEERAKGNILERFSAQQFPDLHSELNLSSLELGDSALYFCASSADRGTGPGVLTFGAGSRLTVL.

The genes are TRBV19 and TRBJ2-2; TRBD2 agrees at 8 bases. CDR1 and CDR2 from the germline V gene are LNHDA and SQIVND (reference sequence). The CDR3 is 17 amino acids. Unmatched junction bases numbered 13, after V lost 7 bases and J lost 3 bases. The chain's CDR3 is CASTPYPASGYTGELFF. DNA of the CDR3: TGTGCCAGTACCCCATACCCGGCTAGCGGGTACACCGGGGAGCTGTTTTTT.

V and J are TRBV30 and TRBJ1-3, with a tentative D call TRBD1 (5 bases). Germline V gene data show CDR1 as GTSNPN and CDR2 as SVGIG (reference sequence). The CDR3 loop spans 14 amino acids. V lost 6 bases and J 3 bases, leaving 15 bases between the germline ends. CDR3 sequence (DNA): TGTGCCTGTCCGGGACCTAGTGGTGGAAACACCATATATTTT. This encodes CACPGPSGGNTIYF.

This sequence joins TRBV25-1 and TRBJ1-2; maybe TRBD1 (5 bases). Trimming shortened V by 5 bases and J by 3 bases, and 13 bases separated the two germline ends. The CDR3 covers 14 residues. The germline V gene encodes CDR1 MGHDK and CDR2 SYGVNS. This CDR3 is CASSPPGAHYGYTF. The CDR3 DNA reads TGTGCCAGCAGTCCTCCCGGGGCCCACTATGGCTACACCTTC.

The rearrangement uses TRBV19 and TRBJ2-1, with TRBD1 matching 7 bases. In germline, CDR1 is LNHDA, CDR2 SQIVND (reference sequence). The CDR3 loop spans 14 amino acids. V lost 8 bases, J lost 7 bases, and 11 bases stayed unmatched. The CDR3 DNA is TGTGCCAGTGGACCGGGGACAGCATGGAATGAGCAGTTCTTC. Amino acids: CASGPGTAWNEQFF.

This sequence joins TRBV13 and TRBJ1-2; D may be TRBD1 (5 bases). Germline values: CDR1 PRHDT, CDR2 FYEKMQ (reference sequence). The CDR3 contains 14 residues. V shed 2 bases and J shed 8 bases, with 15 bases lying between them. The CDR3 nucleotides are TGTGCCAGCAGCTTATCGGGTCGGGGCCGCGGCTACACCTTC. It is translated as CASSLSGRGRGYTF. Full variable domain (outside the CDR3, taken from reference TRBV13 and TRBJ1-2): AAGVIQSPRHLIKEKRETATLKCYPIPRHDTVYWYQQGPGQDPQFLISFYEKMQSDKGSIPDRFSAQQFSDYHSELNMSSLELGDSALYFCASSLSGRGRGYTFGSGTRLTVV.

CDR3 residues: CASISYGSAGSPYNEQFF. CDR3 bases: TGTGCCAGTATATCGTATGGGTCGGCGGGCTCCCCCTACAATGAGCAGTTCTTC. This chain uses TRBV28 with TRBJ2-1, with TRBD2 as a possible D gene (5 bases). The CDR3 contains 18 residues. The germline CDR1 and CDR2 sequences are MDHEN and SYDVKM. V was shortened by 9 bases and J by 2 bases, with 26 bases between the two germline ends.

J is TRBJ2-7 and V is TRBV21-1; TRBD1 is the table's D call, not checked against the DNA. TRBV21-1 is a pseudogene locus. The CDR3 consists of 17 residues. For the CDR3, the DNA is TGTGCCAGCAGCACCCCCGGCGGGCCAGGGGCCACCTACGAGCAGTACTTC. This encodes CASSTPGGPGATYEQYF.

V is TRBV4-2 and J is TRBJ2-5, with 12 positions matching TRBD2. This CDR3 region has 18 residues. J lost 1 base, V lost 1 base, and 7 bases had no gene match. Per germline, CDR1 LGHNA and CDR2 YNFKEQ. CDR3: CASSQGLAGVGRQETQYF. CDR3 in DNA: TGTGCCAGCAGCCAAGGACTAGCGGGAGTCGGGCGCCAAGAGACCCAGTACTTC.

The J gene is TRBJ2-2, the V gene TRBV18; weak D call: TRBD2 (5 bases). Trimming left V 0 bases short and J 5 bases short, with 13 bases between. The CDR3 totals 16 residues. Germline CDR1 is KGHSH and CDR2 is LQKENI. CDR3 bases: TGTGCCAGCTCACCACCGGGGAGCTTGAGGACCGGGGAGCTGTTTTTT. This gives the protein CASSPPGSLRTGELFF.

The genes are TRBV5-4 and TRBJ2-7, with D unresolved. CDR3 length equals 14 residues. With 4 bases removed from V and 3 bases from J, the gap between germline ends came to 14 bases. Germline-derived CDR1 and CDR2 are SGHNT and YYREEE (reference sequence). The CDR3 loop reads CASSRGGSVYEQYF. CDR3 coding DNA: TGTGCCAGCAGCCGAGGCGGCAGCGTCTACGAGCAGTACTTC.

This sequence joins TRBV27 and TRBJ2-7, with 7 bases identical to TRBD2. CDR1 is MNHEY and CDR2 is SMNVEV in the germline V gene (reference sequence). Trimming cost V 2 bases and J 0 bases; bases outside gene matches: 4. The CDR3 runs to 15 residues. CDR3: CASSLLAESSYEQYF. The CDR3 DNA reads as TGTGCCAGCAGTTTACTAGCGGAGAGCTCCTACGAGCAGTACTTC.

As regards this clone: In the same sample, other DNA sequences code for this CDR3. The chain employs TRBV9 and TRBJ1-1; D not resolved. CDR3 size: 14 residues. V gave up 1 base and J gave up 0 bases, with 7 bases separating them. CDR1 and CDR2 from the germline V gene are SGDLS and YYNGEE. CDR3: CASSVSQLNTEAFF. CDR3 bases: TGTGCCAGCAGCGTATCCCAGTTGAACACTGAAGCTTTCTTT.

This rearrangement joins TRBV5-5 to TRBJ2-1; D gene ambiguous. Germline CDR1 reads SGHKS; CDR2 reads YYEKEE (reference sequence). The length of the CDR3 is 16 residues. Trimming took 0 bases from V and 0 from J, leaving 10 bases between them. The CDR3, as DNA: TGTGCCAGCAGCTTGGACTCTTTAAGCTCCTACAATGAGCAGTTCTTC. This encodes CASSLDSLSSYNEQFF.

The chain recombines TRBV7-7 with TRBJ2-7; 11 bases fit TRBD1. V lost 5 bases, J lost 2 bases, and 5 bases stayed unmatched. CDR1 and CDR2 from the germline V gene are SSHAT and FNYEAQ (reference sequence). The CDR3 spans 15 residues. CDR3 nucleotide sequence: TGTGCCAGCAGCCTGGGGACAGGGGGGACCTACGAGCAGTACTTC. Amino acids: CASSLGTGGTYEQYF.

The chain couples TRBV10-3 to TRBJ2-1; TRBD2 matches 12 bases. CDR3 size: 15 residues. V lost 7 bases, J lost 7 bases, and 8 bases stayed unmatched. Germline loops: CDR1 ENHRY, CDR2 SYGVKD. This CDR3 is CAITRTSGVMNEQFF. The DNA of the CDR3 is TGTGCCATCACCCGGACTAGCGGGGTTATGAATGAGCAGTTCTTC.

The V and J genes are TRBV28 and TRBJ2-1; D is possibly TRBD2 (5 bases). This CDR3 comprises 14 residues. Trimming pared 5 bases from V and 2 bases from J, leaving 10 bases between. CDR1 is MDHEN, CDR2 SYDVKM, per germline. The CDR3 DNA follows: TGTGCCAGCAGTGGAGGCGGAACCTACAATGAGCAGTTCTTC. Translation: CASSGGGTYNEQFF.

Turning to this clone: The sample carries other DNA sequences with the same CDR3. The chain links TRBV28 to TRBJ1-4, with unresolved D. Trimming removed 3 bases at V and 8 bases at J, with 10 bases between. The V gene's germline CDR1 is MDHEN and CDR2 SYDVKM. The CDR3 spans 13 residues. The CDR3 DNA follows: TGTGCCAGCAGTTTGCGCCGACGGGAAAAACTGTTTTTT. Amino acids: CASSLRRREKLFF.

In DNA form, the CDR3 reads TGTGCCAGCAGTGAATTGCTAGGCCGAGGGGAGCTGTTTTTT. This translates into CASSELLGRGELFF. The chain uses TRBV25-1 and TRBJ2-2; D unclear. The CDR3 has 14 amino acids. Germline V gives CDR1 MGHDK, CDR2 SYGVNS. Between the trimmed V and J ends, which lost 1 base and 8 bases, there was a span of 11 bases. Based on the CDR3 plus reference TRBV25-1 and TRBJ2-2, the full variable domain is EADIYQTPRYLVIGTGKKITLECSQTMGHDKMYWYQQDPGMELHLIHYSYGVNSTEKGDLSSESTVSRIRTEHFPLTLESARPSHTSQYLCASSELLGRGELFFGEGSRLTVL.